The 9 T cell receptor beta chains presented below share a single source sample, sequenced in a study of blood T cell repertoires in COVID-19. Method: immunoSEQ multiplex PCR; TCRdb's copy keeps in-frame clones and lacks some. The data hold over 350,000 clones, with roughly 90% observed a single time. Sequencing was done on a sample of peripheral blood. Receptors were obtained from a woman under 40 with acute or convalescent COVID-19.

This clone was recorded only once. V and J are TRBV7-2 and TRBJ1-3, with no clear D. V was clipped by 1 base and J by 3 bases, with 7 bases between them. CDR3 size: 14 residues. The germline gives CDR1 SGHTA, CDR2 FQGNSA. This CDR3 is CASSLVRVGNTIYF. CDR3 DNA: TGTGCCAGCAGCTTAGTGCGGGTTGGAAACACCATATATTTT.

J is TRBJ1-5 and V is TRBV5-6, with TRBD1 identical over 8 bases. Germline V gene data show CDR1 as SGHDT and CDR2 as YYEEEE. The CDR3 sequence is 18 residues long. Unmatched junction bases numbered 17, after V lost 1 base and J lost 8 bases. CDR3 sequence reads: CASSLLVRTGRRGEPQHF. CDR3 sequence (DNA): TGTGCCAGCAGCTTGTTGGTTCGGACAGGGAGGCGTGGGGAGCCCCAGCATTTT.

Note on this clone: A clone one base away is much larger, so this may be a read error. This chain connects TRBV16 to TRBJ1-2; 7 nucleotides match TRBD1. Germline V gene lookup returns CDR1 KGHSY and CDR2 FQNENV. This CDR3 has 13 residues. The V gene end was trimmed by 3 bases and the J gene end by 4 bases; junction bases not matched to a gene: 2. The CDR3 protein is CASSHGTAYGYTF. The CDR3 DNA follows: TGTGCCAGCAGCCACGGGACAGCCTATGGCTACACCTTC. The whole variable domain, remainder taken from reference TRBV16 and TRBJ1-2, is GEEVAQTPKHLVRGEGQKAKLYCAPIKGHSYVFWYQQVLKNEFKFLISFQNENVFDETGMPKERFSAKCLPNSPCSLEIQATKLEDSAVYFCASSHGTAYGYTFGSGTRLTVV.

CDR3 DNA: TGCGCCAGCAGCCTTACCGGGACTAGCGGGGGGTTACTACAAGAGACCCAGTACTTC. Protein: CASSLTGTSGGLLQETQYF. V gene TRBV5-1 combines with J gene TRBJ2-5, with 15 bases fitting TRBD2. The junction had 12 bases not matched to a gene; V was cut back by 4 bases and J by 2 bases. Germline CDR1 and CDR2: SGHRS and YFSETQ. The CDR3 runs to 19 residues.

The J gene is TRBJ1-2, the V gene TRBV6-5, with D possibly being TRBD1 (6 bases). The length of the CDR3 is 15 residues. CDR1 and CDR2 from the germline V gene are MNHEY and SVGAGI. With 4 bases removed from V and 8 bases from J, the gap between germline ends came to 20 bases. In DNA form, the CDR3 reads TGTGCCAGCAGTTCTCGGACAGATTCGGCCGGCGGCTACACCTTC. It codes for CASSSRTDSAGGYTF.

V is TRBV11-2 and J is TRBJ1-2, with TRBD1 matching 7 bases. J was trimmed by 14 bases and V by 4 bases; bases with no gene match: 10. The CDR3 is made up of 12 amino acids. The germline gives CDR1 SGHAT, CDR2 FQNNGV. The CDR3 here is CASSSGQASRTF. The CDR3 bases are TGTGCCAGCAGCTCTGGACAGGCCTCTAGGACCTTC.

This clone was seen at least ten times. J is TRBJ2-7 and V is TRBV6-6, with D possibly matching TRBD2 (5 bases). The CDR3 has 13 residues. Looked up from germline, CDR1 is MNHNY and CDR2 is SVGAGI (reference sequence). V was trimmed by 0 bases and J by 6 bases, leaving 9 bases between them. The CDR3 is CASSYSRGSEQYF. CDR3 sequence (DNA): TGTGCCAGCAGTTACTCGCGAGGGAGCGAGCAGTACTTC.

The chain couples TRBV4-1 to TRBJ2-7; TRBD2 aligns across 9 bases. Trimming cost V 3 bases and J 3 bases; bases outside gene matches: 9. This CDR3 contains 16 residues. From germline, CDR1 is MGHRA and CDR2 YSYEKL. CDR3 region: CASSHLQAGGIYEQYF. The CDR3 coding sequence is TGCGCCAGCAGCCATCTGCAAGCGGGGGGTATCTACGAGCAGTACTTC.

The chain employs TRBV3-1 (or the pseudogene TRBV3-2) and TRBJ2-3, with 12 bases lining up with TRBD2. Germline V gene lookup returns CDR1 LGHDT and CDR2 YNNKEL (reference sequence). V lost 3 bases, J lost 5 bases, and 3 bases stayed unmatched. The CDR3 is 15 residues long. The CDR3 DNA reads as TGTGCCAGCAGCCAGACACTAGCGGGGGGAGATACGCAGTATTTT. This encodes CASSQTLAGGDTQYF.